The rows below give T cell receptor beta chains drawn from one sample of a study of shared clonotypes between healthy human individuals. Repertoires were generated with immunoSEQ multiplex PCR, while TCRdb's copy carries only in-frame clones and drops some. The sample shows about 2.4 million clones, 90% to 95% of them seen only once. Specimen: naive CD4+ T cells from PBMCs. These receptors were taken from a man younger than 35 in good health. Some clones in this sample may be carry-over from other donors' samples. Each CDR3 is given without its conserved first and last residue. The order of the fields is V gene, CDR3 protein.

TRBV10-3	AISDGYMNTEAF
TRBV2	ASTDSVHEQY
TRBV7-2	ASSKRTGSSYEQY
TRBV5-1	ASSSDRWGETQY
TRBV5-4	ASSSDSGRAETQY
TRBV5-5	ASSFGGPGELF
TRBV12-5	ASGFGEQGFYGYT
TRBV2	ASCLRLGNTIY
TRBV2	ASSESGTPTDTQY
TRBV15	ATSRDLAGPTEAF
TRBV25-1	ASRRQGEGGKQY
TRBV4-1	ASSQVGTGSLAAYNEQF
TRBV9	ASSAPREGTYYNEQF
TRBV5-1	ASSLFSPALYNEQF
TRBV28	ASSGQGTGNTIY
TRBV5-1	ASSLESRNEQY